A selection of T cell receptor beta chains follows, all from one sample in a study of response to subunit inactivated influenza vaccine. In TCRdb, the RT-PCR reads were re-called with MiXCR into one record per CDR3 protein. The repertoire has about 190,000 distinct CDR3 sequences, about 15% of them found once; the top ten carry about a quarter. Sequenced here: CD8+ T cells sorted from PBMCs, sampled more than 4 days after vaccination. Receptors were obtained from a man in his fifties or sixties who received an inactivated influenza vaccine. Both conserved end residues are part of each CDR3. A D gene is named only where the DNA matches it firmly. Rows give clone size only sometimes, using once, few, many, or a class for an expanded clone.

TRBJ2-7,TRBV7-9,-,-,CASSQFVGEQYF,TGTGCCAGCAGCCAGTTCGTTGGGGAGCAGTACTTC
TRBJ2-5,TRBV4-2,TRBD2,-,CASSQARGRMEETQYF,TGTGCCAGCAGCCAAGCTCGCGGGAGGATGGAAGAGACCCAGTACTTC
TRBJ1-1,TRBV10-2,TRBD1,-,CASQDRGHTEAFF,TGCGCCAGCCAGGACAGGGGTCACACTGAAGCTTTCTTT
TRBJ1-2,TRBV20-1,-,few,CSAREVDRGLNYGYTF,TGCAGTGCTAGAGAGGTCGACAGAGGGCTTAACTATGGCTACACCTTC
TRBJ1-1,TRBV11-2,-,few,CASSTRQSGKGNTEAFF,TGTGCCAGCAGCACCCGACAGTCTGGAAAGGGGAACACTGAAGCTTTCTTT
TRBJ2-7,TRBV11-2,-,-,CASSLPFGAGIYEQYF,TGTGCCAGCAGCTTACCTTTCGGAGCAGGGATATACGAGCAGTACTTC
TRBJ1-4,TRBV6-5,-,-,CASSYSSGGDWKLFF,TGTGCCAGCAGTTACTCGAGCGGGGGAGATTGGAAACTGTTTTTT
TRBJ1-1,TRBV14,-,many,CASSQGTEAFF,TGTGCCAGCAGCCAAGGCACTGAAGCTTTCTTT
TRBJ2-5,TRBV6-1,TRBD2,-,CATRGRGQETQYF,TGTGCCACCCGCGGGAGGGGACAAGAGACCCAGTACTTC
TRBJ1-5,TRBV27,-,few,CASSSLGAFQPQHF,TGTGCCAGCAGTTCCCTGGGGGCTTTTCAGCCCCAGCATTTT
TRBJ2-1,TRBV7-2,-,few,CASSLARGRAVYNEQFF,TGTGCCAGCAGCTTAGCAAGAGGCAGGGCAGTTTACAATGAGCAGTTCTTC
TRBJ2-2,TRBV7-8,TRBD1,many,CASSYRGFNTGELFF,TGTGCCAGCAGCTACAGGGGTTTCAACACCGGGGAGCTGTTTTTT
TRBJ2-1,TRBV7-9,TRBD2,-,CASSTTGGMDEQFF,TGTGCCAGCAGTACCACGGGGGGGATGGATGAGCAGTTCTTC
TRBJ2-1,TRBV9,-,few,CASSESGQGNEQFF,TGTGCCAGCAGCGAGTCAGGGCAGGGCAATGAGCAGTTCTTC
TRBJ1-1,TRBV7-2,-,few,CASSWVPGTEAFF,TGTGCCAGCAGCTGGGTCCCGGGGACTGAAGCTTTCTTT
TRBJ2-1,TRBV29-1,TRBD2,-,CSVEEASGGLGEQFF,TGCAGCGTTGAAGAGGCTAGCGGGGGACTGGGTGAGCAGTTCTTC
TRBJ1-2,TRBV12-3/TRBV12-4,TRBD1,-,CASRGQGAFSNYGYTF,TGTGCCAGCAGGGGACAGGGAGCCTTCTCTAACTATGGCTACACCTTC
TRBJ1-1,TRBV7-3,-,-,CASSPVPGAEAFF,TGTGCCAGCAGCCCAGTTCCGGGTGCTGAAGCTTTCTTT
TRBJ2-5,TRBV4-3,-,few,CASSQDISRGETQYF,TGCGCCAGCAGCCAAGATATCTCCAGGGGAGAGACCCAGTACTTC
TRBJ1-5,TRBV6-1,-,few,CASSPISMGHLNQPQHF,TGTGCCAGCAGCCCTATAAGTATGGGGCACCTCAATCAGCCCCAGCATTTT
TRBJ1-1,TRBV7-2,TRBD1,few,CASSPTGGGTEAFF,TGTGCCAGCAGCCCGACAGGGGGTGGCACTGAAGCTTTCTTT
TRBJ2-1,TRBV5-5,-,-,CASSSSGTGLDEQFF,TGTGCCAGCAGCAGTAGCGGGACAGGGTTGGACGAGCAGTTCTTC
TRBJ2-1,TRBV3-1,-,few,CASSQEAGWGNEQFF,TGTGCCAGCAGCCAGGAGGCGGGATGGGGGAATGAGCAGTTCTTC
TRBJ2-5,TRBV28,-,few,CASSLEGWRGQETQYF,TGTGCCAGCAGTTTAGAGGGGTGGAGAGGACAAGAGACCCAGTACTTC
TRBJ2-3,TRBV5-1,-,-,CASNWGTADTQYF,TGCGCCAGCAACTGGGGAACAGCAGATACGCAGTATTTT
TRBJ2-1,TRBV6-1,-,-,CASSEALRPRDEQFF,TGTGCCAGCAGTGAAGCGCTTAGGCCCCGGGATGAGCAGTTCTTC
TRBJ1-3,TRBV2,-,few,CASSEDSSGNTIYF,TGTGCCAGCAGTGAGGACAGCTCTGGAAACACCATATATTTT
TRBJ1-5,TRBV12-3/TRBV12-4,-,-,CASSTDGSNQPQHF,TGTGCCAGCTCGACGGACGGTAGCAATCAGCCCCAGCATTTT
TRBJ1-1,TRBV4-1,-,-,CASSHEQMNTEAFF,TGCGCCAGCAGCCATGAGCAGATGAACACTGAAGCTTTCTTT
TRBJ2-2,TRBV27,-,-,CASSLSWTGELFF,TGTGCCAGCAGTTTATCGTGGACCGGGGAGCTGTTTTTT
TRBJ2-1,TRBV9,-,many,CASSVGDNEQFF,TGTGCCAGCAGCGTAGGCGACAATGAGCAGTTCTTC
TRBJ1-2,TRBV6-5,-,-,CASSYMKGRGIYGYTF,TGTGCCAGCAGTTACATGAAGGGGCGAGGAATCTATGGCTACACCTTC
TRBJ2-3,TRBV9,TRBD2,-,CASSAGTTFADTQYF,TGTGCCAGCAGCGCCGGGACTACCTTTGCAGATACGCAGTATTTT
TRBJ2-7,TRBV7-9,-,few,CASSPVTSYEQYF,TGTGCCAGCAGCCCCGTGACCTCCTACGAGCAGTACTTC
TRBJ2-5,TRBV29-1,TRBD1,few,CSVVKGTGTQYF,TGCAGCGTTGTAAAGGGGACAGGGACCCAGTACTTC
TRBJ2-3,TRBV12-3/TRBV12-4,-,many,CASSFSAGTDTQYF,TGTGCCAGCAGTTTCTCGGCCGGCACAGATACGCAGTATTTT
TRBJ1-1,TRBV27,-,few,CASSLVGFTEAFF,TGTGCCAGCAGTTTAGTAGGTTTCACTGAAGCTTTCTTT
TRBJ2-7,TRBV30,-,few,CAWSVLGSTYEQYF,TGTGCCTGGAGTGTACTAGGGTCAACCTACGAGCAGTACTTC
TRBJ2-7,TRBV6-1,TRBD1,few,CASSPGQGNFYEQYF,TGTGCCAGCAGTCCAGGACAGGGTAATTTTTACGAGCAGTACTTC
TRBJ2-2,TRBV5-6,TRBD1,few,CASSLQGPTLTGELFF,TGTGCCAGCAGCTTACAGGGGCCGACTCTCACCGGGGAGCTGTTTTTT
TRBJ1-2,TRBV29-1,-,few,CSVEEEGNYGYTF,TGCAGCGTTGAAGAAGAGGGTAACTATGGCTACACCTTC
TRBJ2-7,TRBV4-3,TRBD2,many,CASSLGLAEGVSYEQYF,TGCGCCAGCAGCCTGGGACTAGCGGAGGGCGTCTCCTACGAGCAGTACTTC
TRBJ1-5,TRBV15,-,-,CATSRDLGRSQPQHF,TGTGCCACCAGCAGAGATCTGGGCAGATCTCAGCCCCAGCATTTT
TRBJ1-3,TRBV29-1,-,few,CSVSGGSGNTIYF,TGCAGCGTTTCCGGGGGCTCTGGAAACACCATATATTTT
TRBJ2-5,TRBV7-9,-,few,CASSPRDTQETQYF,TGTGCCAGCAGCCCCCGGGACACACAAGAGACCCAGTACTTC
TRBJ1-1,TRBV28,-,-,CASSSWKTGRNTEAFF,TGTGCCAGCAGTTCATGGAAGACGGGTCGGAACACTGAAGCTTTCTTT
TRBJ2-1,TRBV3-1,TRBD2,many,CASSQVAGPIIQFF,TGTGCCAGCAGCCAAGTAGCGGGGCCCATAATTCAGTTCTTC
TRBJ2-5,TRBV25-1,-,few,CASSEYNSGQYF,TGTGCCAGCAGTGAATATAATAGCGGCCAGTACTTC
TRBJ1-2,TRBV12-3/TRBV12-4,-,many,CASSFRLRGGGYTF,TGTGCCAGCAGTTTCCGATTGAGGGGGGGCGGCTACACCTTC